This T cell receptor (beta chain) was captured by sequencing in a study of shared clonotypes between healthy human individuals. Regarding the study as a whole: Sequencing depth was expected to influence donor clonotype sharing.

Sorted-subset replicate PCR reactions were performed with approximately 0.2 ug DNA, corresponding to about 32,000 T cell genomes. Clones were sequenced by immunoSEQ multiplex PCR, and TCRdb holds only the in-frame ones, with some missing. The table lists 2,500,000 or so clones, more than 90% of them singletons. This CDR3 is 16 amino acids long. Between the trimmed V and J ends, which lost 6 bases and 2 bases, there was a span of 22 bases. The germline V gene has CDR1 SQVTM and CDR2 ANQGSEA. With regard to this clone: Its specificity is unknown.

V usage is TRBV29-1 and J usage is TRBJ1-2; no clear D gene. The material sequenced was naive CD4+ T cells sorted from blood. Stated subset: CD45RA+ positively selected. The TCR originated in a man younger than 30 in good health. The CDR3 spells CSVVPSQIILNYGYTF. The CDR3 DNA reads as TGCAGCGTAGTCCCCTCCCAGATAATACTCAACTATGGCTACACCTTC.